The 22 T cell receptor beta chains listed next were all sequenced from one sample in a study of cytomegalovirus exposure and HLA in healthy donors. The PCR employed 60 Vbeta primers together with 13 Jbeta primers. Measured with immunoSEQ multiplex PCR; TCRdb has only the in-frame clones, and not every one. Of some 150,000 clones listed, about 72% were seen once; the top ten hold approximately 3.7%. Source material: PBMCs. All receptors come from a man aged 25-45 years in good health and CMV-seropositive.

The CDR3 reads CASSLGLAGPETQYF. CDR3 nucleotides: TGTGCCAGCAGCTTAGGACTAGCGGGGCCGGAGACCCAGTACTTC. The genes are TRBV5-4 and TRBJ2-5; the match to TRBD2 covers 12 bases. Germline assignment: CDR1 SGHNT and CDR2 YYREEE (reference sequence). V lost 2 bases and J lost 5; bases outside the gene matches: 4. This CDR3 is built from 15 residues.

The chain employs TRBV7-9 and TRBJ1-4; D gene ambiguous. Between the trimmed V and J ends, which lost 1 base and 0 bases, there was a span of 9 bases. CDR1 and CDR2 (germline): SEHNR, FQNEAQ (reference sequence). The CDR3 length is 16 residues. This CDR3 is CASSLGALTTNEKLFF. In nucleotides, the CDR3 is TGTGCCAGCAGCTTAGGAGCTCTAACAACTAATGAAAAACTGTTTTTT.

The genes are TRBV7-9 and TRBJ2-7; 8 bases are a match to TRBD1. Germline CDR1 and CDR2: SEHNR and FQNEAQ (reference sequence). This CDR3 comprises 15 residues. V shed 4 bases, J shed 4 bases, and the junction held 9 bases outside the gene matches. This CDR3 reads CASSSRTGQMYEQYF. In nucleotides, the CDR3 is TGTGCCAGCAGCTCGAGGACAGGGCAAATGTACGAGCAGTACTTC. Combining the CDR3 with reference TRBV7-9 and TRBJ2-7 gives the whole variable domain DTGVSQNPRHKITKRGQNVTFRCDPISEHNRLYWYRQTLGQGPEFLTYFQNEAQLEKSRLLSDRFSAERPKGSFSTLEIQRTEQGDSAMYLCASSSRTGQMYEQYFGPGTRLTVT.

The V gene is TRBV28, the J gene TRBJ2-7; maybe TRBD1 (5 bases). V gave up 3 bases and J gave up 7 bases, with 28 bases separating them. The CDR3 length is 18 residues. CDR1 is MDHEN and CDR2 is SYDVKM in the germline V gene. For the CDR3, the DNA is TGTGCCAGCAGTTTGGATAAGGGGCCGTCCCTTTCCTTCGGGGAGCAGTACTTC. This sequence encodes CASSLDKGPSLSFGEQYF.

The V gene is TRBV18, the J gene TRBJ1-1, with TRBD1 matching over 7 bases. With V trimmed by 5 bases and J by 8 bases, 14 bases remained unmatched. The germline V gene has CDR1 KGHSH and CDR2 LQKENI. The CDR3 is 15 residues long. CDR3 DNA: TGTGCCAGCTCAGACGCCGGGACAGTCGACTACGAAGCTTTCTTT. As protein: CASSDAGTVDYEAFF.

The V call is TRBV10-1, the J call TRBJ2-2, with 8 bases fitting TRBD2. CDR1 and CDR2 (germline): WNHNN, SYGVQD (reference sequence). The J segment lost 3 bases and the V segment lost 2 bases, leaving 8 bases of the junction unmatched. This CDR3 has 17 residues. DNA of the CDR3: TGCGCCAGCAGTGAGATAATAGCGGGGACATACACCGGGGAGCTGTTTTTT. As protein: CASSEIIAGTYTGELFF.

The rearrangement links TRBV2 to TRBJ2-7; a weak D match, TRBD2 (7 bases). Germline loops: CDR1 SNHLY, CDR2 FYNNEI. Trimming took 1 base from V and 3 from J, leaving 10 bases between them. CDR3 size: 14 residues. CDR3 loop: CASSEGGGNYEQYF. For the CDR3, the DNA is TGTGCCAGCAGTGAAGGGGGGGGCAACTACGAGCAGTACTTC.

The J gene is TRBJ2-7, the V gene TRBV7-2; the match to TRBD2 covers 10 bases. Germline V gene data show CDR1 as SGHTA and CDR2 as FQGNSA. V lost 0 bases and J lost 2; bases outside the gene matches: 4. The CDR3 consists of 16 residues. The CDR3 region has the DNA TGTGCCAGCAGCTTAGCTAGCGGGGGGCCCACCTACGAGCAGTACTTC. Translated: CASSLASGGPTYEQYF. Full variable domain (rest looked up from reference TRBV7-2 and TRBJ2-7): GAGVSQSPSNKVTEKGKDVELRCDPISGHTALYWYRQSLGQGLEFLIYFQGNSAPDKSGLPSDRFSAERTGGSVSTLTIQRTQQEDSAVYLCASSLASGGPTYEQYFGPGTRLTVT.

The V gene is TRBV11-2, the J gene TRBJ2-2; D not resolved. Per germline, CDR1 SGHAT and CDR2 FQNNGV. The CDR3 contains 14 residues. V was clipped by 2 bases and J by 0 bases, with 4 bases between them. CDR3 sequence reads: CASSLISNTGELFF. The CDR3 nucleotides read TGTGCCAGCAGCTTAATCTCGAACACCGGGGAGCTGTTTTTT.

This rearrangement joins TRBV2 to TRBJ1-1, with D unclear. Germline loops: CDR1 SNHLY, CDR2 FYNNEI. V was shortened by 3 bases and J by 7 bases, with 18 bases between the two germline ends. The CDR3 spans 15 residues. In nucleotides, the CDR3 is TGTGCCAGCAGTGAGGAGAGGGCTGGTCGACTTGAAGCTTTCTTT. Protein: CASSEERAGRLEAFF.

V gene TRBV7-6 combines with J gene TRBJ2-2; 12 nucleotides align to TRBD2. The junction had 4 bases not matched to a gene; V was cut back by 8 bases and J by 3 bases. The CDR3 covers 15 residues. The germline V gene encodes CDR1 SGHVS and CDR2 FNYEAQ. This chain's CDR3 is CASGRTSGDTGELFF. CDR3 bases: TGTGCCAGCGGCAGGACTAGCGGGGACACCGGGGAGCTGTTTTTT.

This clone was seen only once. The gene calls are TRBV6-5 and TRBJ2-1; TRBD2 matches 8 bases. The CDR3 loop spans 15 amino acids. V gave up 6 bases and J gave up 5 bases; unmatched junction bases: 9. From germline, CDR1 is MNHEY and CDR2 SVGAGI. The CDR3 region has the DNA TGTGCCAGCAGGGGAGGCCAGCGGGGGAACAATGAGCAGTTCTTC. This translates into CASRGGQRGNNEQFF.

The gene calls are TRBV10-3 and TRBJ2-5; TRBD1 aligns across 12 bases. V lost 3 bases, J lost 5 bases, and 4 bases stayed unmatched. CDR3 length: 15 amino acids. The germline V gene encodes CDR1 ENHRY and CDR2 SYGVKD. DNA for the CDR3: TGTGCCATCAGTGACCGGGACAGGGGGCAGGAGACCCAGTACTTC. This encodes CAISDRDRGQETQYF.

The V call is TRBV28, the J call TRBJ1-5; D gene ambiguous. Trimming left V 3 bases short and J 5 bases short, with 8 bases between. Germline V gene sequence: CDR1 MDHEN, CDR2 SYDVKM. The CDR3 loop spans 13 amino acids. CDR3: CASSFSGDQPQHF. The CDR3, as DNA: TGTGCCAGCAGTTTCTCGGGAGATCAGCCCCAGCATTTT.

DNA of the CDR3: TGTGCCAGCAGCTTCAGTGGGACAGGCAATTCACCCCTCCACTTT. Amino acid sequence: CASSFSGTGNSPLHF. The chain links TRBV11-2 to TRBJ1-6; TRBD1 matches at 8 bases. Trimming at V came to 3 bases and at J to 7 bases, leaving 5 bases not matched to a gene. This CDR3 region has 15 residues. The germline CDR1 and CDR2 sequences are SGHAT and FQNNGV.

The chain uses TRBV5-1 and TRBJ1-4; 7 bases map to TRBD1. The CDR3 covers 15 residues. Germline CDR1 and CDR2: SGHRS and YFSETQ. Germline trimming cut 0 bases from V and 3 bases from J; bases unmatched to any gene: 2. This CDR3 reads CASSLARGANEKLFF. The CDR3 bases are TGCGCCAGCAGCTTGGCCAGGGGGGCTAATGAAAAACTGTTTTTT.

The J gene is TRBJ2-2, the V gene TRBV27, with 10 bases that match TRBD1. CDR3 size: 16 residues. CDR1 and CDR2 (germline): MNHEY, SMNVEV (reference sequence). V shed 4 bases, J shed 3 bases, and the junction held 5 bases outside the gene matches. The CDR3 sequence: CASSSVGQGYTGELFF. DNA of the CDR3: TGTGCCAGCAGTTCTGTGGGACAGGGGTACACCGGGGAGCTGTTTTTT.

The rearrangement joins TRBV7-9 to TRBJ2-7; D possibly corresponds to TRBD1 (5 bases). Trimming removed 1 base from V and 11 bases from J, with 15 bases in between. Germline assignment: CDR1 SEHNR and CDR2 FQNEAQ (reference sequence). CDR3 length: 13 amino acids. CDR3 bases: TGTGCCAGCAGCTTAGTAAGTTCAGGGCAAGAGTACTTC. It translates to CASSLVSSGQEYF.

The chain is built from TRBV18 and TRBJ2-2; D may be TRBD1 (5 bases). CDR3 length: 16 residues. The V gene's germline CDR1 is KGHSH and CDR2 LQKENI. Trimming removed 5 bases from V and 0 bases from J, with 13 bases in between. CDR3 in amino acids: CASSNQGGTNTGELFF. In nucleotides, the CDR3 is TGTGCCAGCTCAAATCAGGGTGGGACGAACACCGGGGAGCTGTTTTTT.

The chain carries TRBV7-8 and TRBJ2-7; TRBD1 matches at 7 bases. CDR1 and CDR2 from the germline V gene are SGHVS and FQNEAQ. The CDR3 is 14 residues long. V shed 3 bases and J 3 bases; nucleotides not matched to a gene: 5. CDR3 protein: CASSFEQGFYEQYF. The CDR3 coding sequence is TGTGCCAGCAGCTTTGAACAGGGGTTCTACGAGCAGTACTTC.

This clone was seen a single time. V and J are TRBV2 and TRBJ1-5; the D gene is possibly TRBD1 (6 bases). CDR1 and CDR2 from the germline V gene are SNHLY and FYNNEI. The length of the CDR3 is 13 residues. The V end lost 8 bases, the J end lost 3 bases, and 11 bases lay between the germline ends. The CDR3 reads CASAGDTNQPQHF. CDR3 in DNA: TGTGCCAGCGCCGGGGACACCAATCAGCCCCAGCATTTT.

CDR3 in amino acids: CASSVSGTGQWEEQYF. CDR3 in DNA: TGTGCCAGCAGCGTAAGCGGGACAGGCCAGTGGGAAGAGCAGTACTTC. The chain recombines TRBV9 with TRBJ2-7; TRBD1 is a possible D gene (8 bases). Trimming shortened V by 1 base and J by 7 bases, and 21 bases separated the two germline ends. This CDR3 contains 16 residues. Germline V gene lookup returns CDR1 SGDLS and CDR2 YYNGEE.